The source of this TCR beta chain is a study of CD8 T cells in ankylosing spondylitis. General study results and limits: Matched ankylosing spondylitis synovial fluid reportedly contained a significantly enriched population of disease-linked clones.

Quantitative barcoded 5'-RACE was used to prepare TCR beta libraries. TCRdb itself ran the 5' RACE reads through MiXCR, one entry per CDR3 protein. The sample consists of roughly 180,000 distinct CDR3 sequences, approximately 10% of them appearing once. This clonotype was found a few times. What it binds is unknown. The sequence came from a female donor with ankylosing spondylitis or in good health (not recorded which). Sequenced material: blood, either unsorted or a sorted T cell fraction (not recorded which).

The CDR3 spells CASSYSTSGRISYEQYF. CDR3 DNA: TGTGCCAGCAGTTACTCGACTAGCGGGAGGATCTCCTACGAGCAGTACTTC. The chain combines TRBV6-2 or TRBV6-3 with TRBJ2-7, with 13 bases identical to TRBD2. The CDR3 is made up of 17 amino acids. Germline values: CDR1 MNHEY, CDR2 SVGEGT. After removal of 0 bases from V and 0 bases from J, the junction contained 2 bases not matched to a gene.